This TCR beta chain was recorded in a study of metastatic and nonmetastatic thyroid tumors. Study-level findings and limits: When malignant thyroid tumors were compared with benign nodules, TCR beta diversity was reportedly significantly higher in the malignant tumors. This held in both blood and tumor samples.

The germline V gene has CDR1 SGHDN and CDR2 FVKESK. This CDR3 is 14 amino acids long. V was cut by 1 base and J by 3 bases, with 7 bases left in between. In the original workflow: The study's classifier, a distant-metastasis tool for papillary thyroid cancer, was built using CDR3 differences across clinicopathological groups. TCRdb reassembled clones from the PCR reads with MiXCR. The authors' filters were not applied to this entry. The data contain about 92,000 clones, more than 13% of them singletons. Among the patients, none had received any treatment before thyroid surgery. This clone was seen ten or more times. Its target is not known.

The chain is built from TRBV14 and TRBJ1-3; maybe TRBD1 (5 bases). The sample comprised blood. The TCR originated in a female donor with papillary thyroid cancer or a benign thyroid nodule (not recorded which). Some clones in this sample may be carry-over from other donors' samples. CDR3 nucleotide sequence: TGTGCCAGCAGCCAAGGGGGGATTGGAAACACCATATATTTT. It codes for CASSQGGIGNTIYF.